A selection of T cell receptor beta chains follows, all from one sample in a study of cytomegalovirus exposure and HLA in healthy donors. Some clones are missing from TCRdb's copy, which holds only in-frame ones; the method was immunoSEQ multiplex PCR. The sample lists approximately 150,000 clones, 80% to 90% occurring once. The sequencing sample was made of PBMCs. The receptors were gathered from a woman younger than 45 in good health and CMV-seropositive. The CDR3 runs from the conserved cysteine through the conserved F or W. The order of the fields is V gene, J gene, CDR3 protein.

v_call: TRBV6-1; j_call: TRBJ1-1; cdr3_aa: CAISGNTEAFF
v_call: TRBV18; j_call: TRBJ1-1; cdr3_aa: CASSQGQLNTEAFF
v_call: TRBV4-1; j_call: NA; cdr3_aa: CASSHPREVLYEQYF
v_call: TRBV28; j_call: TRBJ2-3; cdr3_aa: CASSFRGGPDTQYF
v_call: TRBV11-3; j_call: TRBJ1-5; cdr3_aa: CASSFLTPGPSNQPQHF
v_call: TRBV10-3; j_call: TRBJ2-7; cdr3_aa: CAISLGSGASGYEQYF
v_call: TRBV25-1; j_call: TRBJ2-2; cdr3_aa: CASSTTEFRDRGTGELFF
v_call: TRBV9; j_call: TRBJ2-2; cdr3_aa: CASSTNSGGNTGELFF
v_call: TRBV6-6; j_call: TRBJ2-2; cdr3_aa: CASSFRLAGDGELFF
v_call: TRBV10-3; j_call: TRBJ2-1; cdr3_aa: CAINSGTRAYNEQFF
v_call: TRBV7-3; j_call: TRBJ2-2; cdr3_aa: CASSFNSNTGELFF
v_call: TRBV4-3; j_call: TRBJ2-7; cdr3_aa: CASSQGGTSRYEQYF
v_call: TRBV18; j_call: TRBJ2-2; cdr3_aa: CASSPPLQNTGELFF
v_call: TRBV27; j_call: TRBJ2-5; cdr3_aa: CASSSFGTGFLETQYF
v_call: TRBV25-1; j_call: TRBJ2-5; cdr3_aa: CASSDRQTSSTQETQYF
v_call: TRBV6-5; j_call: TRBJ1-6; cdr3_aa: CASSYWDRAESPLHF
v_call: TRBV15; j_call: TRBJ1-2; cdr3_aa: CATSVRRGDYGYTF
v_call: TRBV18; j_call: TRBJ2-3; cdr3_aa: CASSPPETGDTQYF
v_call: TRBV19; j_call: TRBJ2-7; cdr3_aa: CASSHPQLAREQYF
v_call: TRBV23-1; j_call: TRBJ1-1; cdr3_aa: CASSQSITGGRNTEAFF
v_call: TRBV7-2; j_call: TRBJ1-6; cdr3_aa: CASSLQGLSSYNSPLHF
v_call: TRBV28; j_call: TRBJ2-7; cdr3_aa: CSSGIYEQYF
v_call: TRBV2; j_call: TRBJ1-5; cdr3_aa: CASSYQGLDSNQPQHF
v_call: TRBV5-1; j_call: TRBJ2-7; cdr3_aa: CASSGDSSYEQYF
v_call: TRBV14; j_call: TRBJ1-1; cdr3_aa: CASSQDLFGRKAFF
v_call: TRBV5-6; j_call: TRBJ2-1; cdr3_aa: CASSLGRGNEQFF
v_call: TRBV7-8; j_call: TRBJ1-1; cdr3_aa: CASSIITGLGSTEAFF
v_call: TRBV28; j_call: TRBJ1-5; cdr3_aa: CASSLYGAGHQPQHF
v_call: TRBV11-1; j_call: TRBJ2-7; cdr3_aa: CASSLAGEYEQYF
v_call: TRBV6-6; j_call: TRBJ1-1; cdr3_aa: CASSPPGGRNTEAFF
v_call: TRBV6-1; j_call: TRBJ2-5; cdr3_aa: CASSEATRETQYF
v_call: TRBV4-2; j_call: TRBJ2-7; cdr3_aa: CASSLPGQGDYEQYF
v_call: TRBV4-3; j_call: TRBJ1-3; cdr3_aa: CASSQRDRGRPGNTIYF
v_call: TRBV25-1; j_call: TRBJ1-2; cdr3_aa: CASRTTGAKGYTF
v_call: TRBV11-2; j_call: TRBJ2-7; cdr3_aa: CASSYLRGLAYEQYF
v_call: TRBV19; j_call: TRBJ1-1; cdr3_aa: CATSWGVNTEAFF
v_call: TRBV7-9; j_call: TRBJ2-2; cdr3_aa: CASSFDTGTGELFF
v_call: TRBV27; j_call: TRBJ2-1; cdr3_aa: CASSLLKRVGTGHNEQFF
v_call: TRBV7-9; j_call: TRBJ2-1; cdr3_aa: CASSLEAAHNEQFF
v_call: TRBV2; j_call: TRBJ1-5; cdr3_aa: CASRADRSNQPQHF
v_call: TRBV2; j_call: TRBJ2-2; cdr3_aa: CASNTGRNTGELFF
v_call: TRBV9; j_call: TRBJ2-3; cdr3_aa: CASSVGGGTSGGATDTQYF
v_call: TRBV5-1; j_call: TRBJ2-3; cdr3_aa: CASSFNPIAGGNTDTQYF
v_call: TRBV7-3; j_call: TRBJ2-5; cdr3_aa: CASSPYKASGREETQYF
v_call: TRBV4-1; j_call: TRBJ2-7; cdr3_aa: CASSQIRGYEQYF
v_call: TRBV29-1; j_call: TRBJ1-2; cdr3_aa: CSVEDPGGANYGYTF
v_call: TRBV4-2; j_call: TRBJ2-1; cdr3_aa: CASRREQGANYNEQFF
v_call: TRBV10-2; j_call: TRBJ2-7; cdr3_aa: CASSEYQGAKAYEQYF
v_call: TRBV11-3; j_call: TRBJ2-1; cdr3_aa: CASSLGGGGYNEQFF